This T cell receptor beta chain stems from a study of early T cells in non-severe SARS-CoV-2 infection. Overall study context: Chains were unpaired, as sequencing was done on bulk RNA from unsorted whole blood. Findings and limits, study-wide: Lookups in VDJdb leaned toward anti-spike CD8 responses and missed private and CD4 specificities.

CDR1 SGHNT and CDR2 YYREEE come from the germline V gene (reference sequence). The CDR3 runs to 17 residues. V was pared by 0 bases and J by 2 bases, with 15 bases between. The protocol attached unique molecular identifiers to individual cDNA molecules. TCRdb reprocessed the 5' RACE reads with MiXCR, giving one entry per CDR3 protein. The sample includes roughly 41,000 distinct CDR3 sequences, less than 6.5% of them seen just once. As concerns this clonotype: Its antigen remains unknown.

Source: whole blood, taken at baseline. This TCR was recovered from an adult who was a healthcare worker with PCR-confirmed SARS-CoV-2 infection or an uninfected control (not recorded which). This chain connects TRBV5-4 to TRBJ2-1, with D unresolved. CDR3 in DNA: TGTGCCAGCAGCTTGGCCGAGATAGCCTATCCCTACAATGAGCAGTTCTTC. Its translation: CASSLAEIAYPYNEQFF.